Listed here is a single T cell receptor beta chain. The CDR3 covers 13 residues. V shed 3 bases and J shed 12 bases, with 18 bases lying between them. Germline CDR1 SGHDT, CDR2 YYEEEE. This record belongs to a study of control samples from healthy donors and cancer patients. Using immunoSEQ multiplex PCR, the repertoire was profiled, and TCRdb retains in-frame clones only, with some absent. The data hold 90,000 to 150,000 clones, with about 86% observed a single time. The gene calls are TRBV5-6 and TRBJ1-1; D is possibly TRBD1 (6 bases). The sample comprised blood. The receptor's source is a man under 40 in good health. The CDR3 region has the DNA TGTGCCAGCAGCTGGGGACAAGTGAGGGGACCTTTCTTT. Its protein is CASSWGQVRGPFF.